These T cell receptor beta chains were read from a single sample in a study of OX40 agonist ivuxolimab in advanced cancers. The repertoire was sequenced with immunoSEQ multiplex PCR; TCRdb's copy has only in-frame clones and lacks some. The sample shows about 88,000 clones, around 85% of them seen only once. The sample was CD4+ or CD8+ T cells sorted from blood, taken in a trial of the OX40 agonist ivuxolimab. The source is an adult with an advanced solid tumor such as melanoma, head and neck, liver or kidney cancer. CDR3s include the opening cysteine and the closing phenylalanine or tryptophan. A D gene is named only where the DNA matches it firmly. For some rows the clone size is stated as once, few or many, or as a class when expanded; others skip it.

CDR3 protein: CASSRRDRGRAETQYF
V gene: TRBV5-1
D gene: TRBD1
clone size: .
J gene: TRBJ2-5

CDR3 protein: CASSVEGATGELFF
V gene: TRBV9
D gene: .
clone size: .
J gene: TRBJ2-2

CDR3 protein: CASSLNAGEQFF
V gene: TRBV5-6
D gene: .
clone size: once
J gene: TRBJ2-1

CDR3 protein: CSGQGAVGTEAFF
V gene: TRBV29-1
D gene: TRBD1
clone size: .
J gene: TRBJ1-1

CDR3 protein: CASSASGTEETQYF
V gene: TRBV2
D gene: .
clone size: once
J gene: TRBJ2-5

CDR3 protein: CASSLAQGKTGELFF
V gene: TRBV27
D gene: .
clone size: .
J gene: TRBJ2-2

CDR3 protein: CASSQDPQGVTEAFF
V gene: TRBV4-3
D gene: .
clone size: .
J gene: TRBJ1-1

CDR3 protein: CASSTPRGAQETQYF
V gene: TRBV27
D gene: .
clone size: .
J gene: TRBJ2-5

CDR3 protein: CASSPRSAGSYNSPLHF
V gene: TRBV18
D gene: .
clone size: .
J gene: TRBJ1-6

CDR3 protein: CASSLSAGQGGNEQFF
V gene: TRBV28
D gene: TRBD1
clone size: .
J gene: TRBJ2-1

CDR3 protein: CASSLGAGFRTDTQYF
V gene: TRBV11-1
D gene: .
clone size: .
J gene: TRBJ2-3

CDR3 protein: CASSQSHNSYEQYF
V gene: TRBV4-1
D gene: .
clone size: .
J gene: TRBJ2-7

CDR3 protein: CASSRPGQGDGYTF
V gene: TRBV6-1
D gene: TRBD1
clone size: .
J gene: TRBJ1-2

CDR3 protein: CASSRRGSPYEQYF
V gene: TRBV7-2
D gene: TRBD2
clone size: .
J gene: TRBJ2-7

CDR3 protein: CASSFNQPQHF
V gene: TRBV28
D gene: .
clone size: .
J gene: TRBJ1-5

CDR3 protein: CSVEDAERGGYEQFF
V gene: TRBV29-1
D gene: TRBD2
clone size: few
J gene: TRBJ2-1

CDR3 protein: CSVSRAGATEAFF
V gene: TRBV29-1
D gene: .
clone size: .
J gene: TRBJ1-1

CDR3 protein: CASSTRGGGRDEQFF
V gene: TRBV5-1
D gene: .
clone size: few
J gene: TRBJ2-1

CDR3 protein: CASSRTLAGGTNEQFF
V gene: TRBV4-2
D gene: TRBD2
clone size: .
J gene: TRBJ2-1

CDR3 protein: CASSRWTGNSPLHF
V gene: TRBV5-1
D gene: TRBD1
clone size: .
J gene: TRBJ1-6

CDR3 protein: CASSLEGSEKLFF
V gene: TRBV27
D gene: .
clone size: .
J gene: TRBJ1-4

CDR3 protein: CASSFGQAGANEKLFF
V gene: TRBV5-4
D gene: TRBD1
clone size: .
J gene: TRBJ1-4